The 8 T cell receptor beta chains listed next were all sequenced from one sample in a study of cytomegalovirus exposure and HLA in healthy donors listed by TCRdb under 2017. Libraries were prepared through the immunoSEQ multiplex PCR assay. The multiplex PCR relied on a mix of 60 forward primers for TCR Vbeta segments and 13 reverse primers for TCR Jbeta segments. Sourced from immuneACCESS, this table was stored by TCRdb with only in-frame sequences that have V and J called. A share of the clones is absent; for the studies checked, an unresolved V gene accounts for under half, and the remainder has no known explanation. The sample yields some 160,000 clones; 70% to 85% were counted once. The ten top clones hold 2.2% of the sample. Input material: PBMCs. These receptor sequences come from a man aged 45-60 years in good health and CMV-seropositive.

V and J are TRBV7-3 and TRBJ2-3; tentatively, D is TRBD2 (6 bases). Trimming cost V 4 bases and J 7 bases, with 9 bases left between them. This CDR3 region has 12 residues. CDR1 and CDR2 from the germline V gene are SGHTA and FQGTGA. This CDR3 is CASSSGGHTQYF. CDR3 bases: TGTGCCAGCAGCTCCGGAGGGCATACGCAGTATTTT.

CDR3 residues: CASSLGTSPSYEQYF. CDR3 sequence (DNA): TGTGCCAGCAGCTTAGGGACTAGCCCGTCCTACGAGCAGTACTTC. The chain employs TRBV11-3 and TRBJ2-5, with TRBD2 matching 8 bases. Judging by the DNA end, TRBJ2-7 fits better; the J call may be wrong. CDR3 length equals 15 residues. CDR1 and CDR2 from the germline V gene are SGHNT and YENEEA.

The rearrangement uses TRBV4-1 and TRBJ2-5; D not resolved. The CDR3 runs to 16 residues. Trimming left V 1 base short and J 3 bases short, with 15 bases between. CDR1 is MGHRA and CDR2 is YSYEKL in the germline V gene. The CDR3 DNA follows: TGCGCCAGCAGCCAAGTTTCACTTAAGCACGAAGAGACCCAGTACTTC. Its translation is CASSQVSLKHEETQYF.

The chain links TRBV4-3 to TRBJ2-7; D is perhaps TRBD1 (8 bases). Per germline, CDR1 LGHNA and CDR2 YSLEER. CDR3 length equals 19 residues. Trimming shortened V by 3 bases and J by 2 bases, and 26 bases separated the two germline ends. The CDR3 protein is CASSQGGAGTGIRAYEQYF. The CDR3, as DNA: TGCGCCAGCAGCCAGGGGGGGGCCGGGACAGGTATACGGGCCTACGAGCAGTACTTC.

V usage is TRBV5-1 and J usage is TRBJ2-1; 13 bases match TRBD2. Germline lookup yields CDR1 SGHRS and CDR2 YFSETQ. The CDR3 loop spans 13 amino acids. J was trimmed by 10 bases and V by 4 bases; bases with no gene match: 2. This CDR3 reads CASSGGLAGEQFF. Written as DNA, the CDR3 is TGCGCCAGCAGCGGGGGACTAGCGGGGGAGCAGTTCTTC.

In its sample, this clone was seen a few times. This chain joins TRBV5-6 and TRBJ2-1; D is unclear. The CDR3 has 15 amino acids. Trimming took off 4 bases at V and 1 base at J, with 12 bases between the two ends. Per germline, CDR1 SGHDT and CDR2 YYEEEE. In DNA, the CDR3 is TGTGCCAGCAGCGTAAGACTGGATTCCTACAATGAGCAGTTCTTC. This codes for CASSVRLDSYNEQFF.

The chain joins TRBV6-5 to TRBJ1-1; 7 nucleotides align to TRBD1. CDR1 is MNHEY, CDR2 SVGAGI, per germline. J gave up 7 bases and V 6 bases, and 8 bases lay outside the gene matches. The CDR3 sequence is 13 residues long. Written as DNA, the CDR3 is TGTGCCAGCAGAAAGATGGGGACAGTTGAAGCTTTCTTT. Translating it yields CASRKMGTVEAFF.

V usage is TRBV15 and J usage is TRBJ2-5; D remains unclear. Germline CDR1 LNHNV, CDR2 YYDKDF (reference sequence). This CDR3 region has 13 residues. The ends were cut back, 3 bases at V and 2 bases at J, with 7 bases in the middle. The CDR3 region is CATSSYAQETQYF. CDR3 coding DNA: TGTGCCACCAGCAGCTATGCACAAGAGACCCAGTACTTC.